Included here is one T cell receptor beta chain sequence, with context. This sample is part of a study of blood T cell repertoires in COVID-19. The data were produced by immunoSEQ multiplex PCR, yet TCRdb's version contains in-frame clones alone and is incomplete. The data show 170,000 or so clones, 65% to 90% seen once. Germline V CDR1 and CDR2: SGHRS, YFSETQ. This CDR3 contains 15 residues. V shed 4 bases and J 0 bases; nucleotides not matched to a gene: 6. The sample was peripheral blood. V gene TRBV5-1 combines with J gene TRBJ2-5; 7 bases line up with TRBD1. The TCR originated in a man aged 45-65 years with active or convalescent COVID-19. In DNA, the CDR3 is TGCGCCAGCAGCGGAAAGACAGGGAACCAAGAGACCCAGTACTTC. Its translation is CASSGKTGNQETQYF.